This T cell receptor (beta chain) was sequenced for a study of T cell repertoires in ileal Crohn's disease. Background on the study: Thiopurines (around 10) or anti-TNF agents (more than 17) were given postoperatively to about half. Study-wide results and limits: All patients with clonality above 26.8% had endoscopic recurrence. Clonal expansions were more frequent in active smokers than non-smokers at surgery. Sorted CD8 T cells held more high-frequency clones than CD4.

As for this clone: What it binds is unknown.

The data were produced by immunoSEQ multiplex PCR, yet TCRdb's version contains in-frame clones alone and is incomplete. The sample yields 13,000 to 15,000 clones, around three quarters seen once. In germline, CDR1 is SQVTM, CDR2 ANQGSEA. V shed 7 bases, J shed 5 bases, and the junction held 7 bases outside the gene matches. This CDR3 has 13 amino acids. This chain links TRBV29-1 with TRBJ2-5, with TRBD1 matching 10 bases. What was sequenced was ileal tissue. This sequence originates from an adult with Crohn's disease. CDR3 residues: CSARQGARETQYF. The CDR3 region has the DNA TGCAGCGCTCGACAGGGGGCGCGGGAGACCCAGTACTTC.